The present entry profiles one T cell receptor (beta chain) with its context. The data stem from a study of cytomegalovirus exposure and HLA in healthy donors. PCR used 60 Vbeta primers and 13 Jbeta primers. Repertoires were generated with immunoSEQ multiplex PCR, while TCRdb's copy carries only in-frame clones and drops some. The repertoire includes under 200,000 clones, around three quarters of them detected once, and 1% sits in the top ten. Sequenced sample: PBMCs. This clonotype was obtained from a woman aged 45-59 years in good health and CMV-seropositive.

CDR3: CASSRSGVSTDTQYF. The CDR3 bases are TGCGCCAGCAGCCGGAGCGGGGTAAGCACAGATACGCAGTATTTT. The chain employs TRBV5-1 and TRBJ2-3; 7 positions match TRBD2. The CDR3 is 15 amino acids. CDR1 SGHRS and CDR2 YFSETQ come from the germline V gene. V trimming: 4 bases; J trimming: 0 bases; junction bases outside the gene matches: 5.